One sample yielded the 21 T cell receptor beta chains listed below, sequenced in a study of blood T cell repertoires in COVID-19. Clones were sequenced by immunoSEQ multiplex PCR, and TCRdb holds only the in-frame ones, with some missing. This table holds roughly 120,000 clones, approximately 87% found once. Material for sequencing was peripheral blood. These receptors were taken from a man in his thirties or forties with acute or convalescent COVID-19.

The chain couples TRBV3-1 (or the pseudogene TRBV3-2) to TRBJ2-5, with a weak D call TRBD1 (6 bases). Germline assignment: CDR1 LGHDT and CDR2 YNNKEL (reference sequence). The CDR3 length is 17 residues. Trimming pared 0 bases from V and 0 bases from J, leaving 14 bases between. CDR3 sequence (DNA): TGTGCCAGCAGCCAAGATCCGGACAGCCGCTACCAAGAGACCCAGTACTTC. Protein sequence: CASSQDPDSRYQETQYF.

The gene calls are TRBV5-4 and TRBJ1-2; D is undetermined. The CDR3 extends over 14 amino acids. The germline V gene encodes CDR1 SGHNT and CDR2 YYREEE (reference sequence). Trimming removed 4 bases from V and 4 bases from J, with 14 bases in between. CDR3 sequence: CASSATTVGYGYTF. The CDR3 DNA sequence: TGTGCCAGCAGCGCCACTACGGTCGGCTATGGCTACACCTTC.

The chain combines TRBV6-6 with TRBJ1-2, with unresolved D. This CDR3 is 13 amino acids long. Germline V CDR1 and CDR2: MNHNY, SVGAGI (reference sequence). V was pared by 4 bases and J by 0 bases, with 6 bases between. CDR3 protein: CASSWAANYGYTF. The CDR3 DNA reads TGTGCCAGCAGTTGGGCAGCTAACTATGGCTACACCTTC.

The rearrangement uses TRBV5-1 and TRBJ2-2, with D maybe TRBD1 (5 bases). Germline assignment: CDR1 SGHRS and CDR2 YFSETQ. The CDR3 sequence is 14 residues long. V lost 4 bases to trimming and J lost 5 bases, with 12 bases between them. CDR3 DNA sequence: TGCGCCAGCAGCAAAATGGGGCTGACCGGGGAGCTGTTTTTT. Its protein is CASSKMGLTGELFF. Full variable domain (rest looked up from reference TRBV5-1 and TRBJ2-2): KAGVTQTPRYLIKTRGQQVTLSCSPISGHRSVSWYQQTPGQGLQFLFEYFSETQRNKGNFPGRFSGRQFSNSRSEMNVSTLELGDSALYLCASSKMGLTGELFFGEGSRLTVL.

This clone has a single count. The chain employs TRBV21-1 and TRBJ1-1. TRBV21-1 is reported as a pseudogene. This CDR3 is 15 amino acids long. The CDR3 protein is CASSKGRDLNTEAFF. The CDR3 DNA reads as TGTGCCAGCAGCAAAGGACGGGACTTGAACACTGAAGCTTTCTTT.

This clone was recorded a few times. The sample contains more than one DNA sequence encoding this CDR3. The V and J genes are TRBV12-3 or TRBV12-4 and TRBJ2-7; 7 bases are a match to TRBD2. The junction had 0 bases not matched to a gene; V was cut back by 3 bases and J by 7 bases. The CDR3 sequence is 11 residues long. CDR3 loop: CASSLGGEQYV. The CDR3 DNA sequence: TGTGCCAGCAGTTTGGGGGGGGAGCAGTACGTC.

This clone occurred a few times. The chain uses TRBV7-9 and TRBJ1-1, with a tentative D call TRBD1 (6 bases). V was clipped by 10 bases and J by 8 bases, with 17 bases between them. CDR3 size: 12 residues. Germline assignment: CDR1 SEHNR and CDR2 FQNEAQ (reference sequence). The DNA for the CDR3 is TGTGCCACCAAAGCCGGGACATTGGAAGCTTTCTTT. This sequence encodes CATKAGTLEAFF.

The rearrangement uses TRBV28 and TRBJ2-7, with D possibly TRBD1 on 6 matching bases. Germline V gene sequence: CDR1 MDHEN, CDR2 SYDVKM. The ends were cut back, 4 bases at V and 1 base at J, with 17 bases in the middle. The CDR3 has 16 amino acids. In DNA form, the CDR3 reads TGTGCCAGCAGTTCGAAGTCAGGGGATCGTTCCTACGAGCAGTACTTC. It codes for CASSSKSGDRSYEQYF.

This chain links TRBV7-9 with TRBJ2-2, with 8 positions matching TRBD1. Germline CDR1 SEHNR, CDR2 FQNEAQ (reference sequence). V lost 2 bases, J lost 4 bases, and 3 bases stayed unmatched. The CDR3 sequence is 15 residues long. CDR3 coding DNA: TGTGCCAGCAGCTTACAGGGGGCGCGCACCGGGGAGCTGTTTTTT. This gives the protein CASSLQGARTGELFF. The entire variable domain, with the rest obtained from reference TRBV7-9 and TRBJ2-2, is as follows: DTGVSQNPRHKITKRGQNVTFRCDPISEHNRLYWYRQTLGQGPEFLTYFQNEAQLEKSRLLSDRFSAERPKGSFSTLEIQRTEQGDSAMYLCASSLQGARTGELFFGEGSRLTVL.

V and J are TRBV5-8 and TRBJ2-1; D is ambiguous. Trimming removed 4 bases from V and 4 bases from J, with 18 bases in between. The V gene's germline CDR1 is SGHTS and CDR2 YDEGEE. The length of the CDR3 is 16 residues. CDR3 loop: CASSPRQQPLYNEQFF. The CDR3 nucleotides read TGTGCCAGCAGCCCGAGACAACAACCCCTATACAATGAGCAGTTCTTC.

The chain employs TRBV6-2 or TRBV6-3 and TRBJ1-2; D is unclear. The CDR3 runs 11 residues. The ends were cut back, 4 bases at V and 4 bases at J, with 4 bases in the middle. From germline, CDR1 is MNHEY and CDR2 SVGEGT. The CDR3, as DNA: TGTGCCAGCAGTTCCTTCTATGGCTACACCTTC. This gives the protein CASSSFYGYTF.

The V gene is TRBV20-1, the J gene TRBJ1-2; D might be TRBD1 (6 bases). V lost 3 bases to trimming and J lost 4 bases, with 9 bases between them. The CDR3 contains 12 residues. Germline V CDR1 and CDR2: DFQATT, SNEGSKA (reference sequence). CDR3 protein: CSASGTSYGYTF. For the CDR3, the DNA is TGCAGTGCTAGTGGGACAAGCTATGGCTACACCTTC.

The rearrangement joins TRBV6-5 to TRBJ1-2; D might be TRBD1 (5 bases). The CDR3 totals 13 residues. Trimming took off 6 bases at V and 4 bases at J, with 12 bases between the two ends. Looked up from germline, CDR1 is MNHEY and CDR2 is SVGAGI. The CDR3 DNA reads TGTGCCAGCAGCCCGAAACAGGTCTATGGCTACACCTTC. It encodes CASSPKQVYGYTF.

This chain links TRBV3-1 (or the pseudogene TRBV3-2) with TRBJ1-2; D gene uncertain. Germline assignment: CDR1 LGHDT and CDR2 YNNKEL (reference sequence). CDR3 length: 13 amino acids. V lost 0 bases, J lost 5 bases, and 7 bases lay in between. CDR3 in DNA: TGTGCCAGCAGCCAAGAGGCAGGTTATGGCTACACCTTC. Translated: CASSQEAGYGYTF.

The chain joins TRBV7-9 to TRBJ2-5; no reliable D call. Trimming removed 8 bases from V and 5 bases from J, with 9 bases in between. Germline V gene lookup returns CDR1 SEHNR and CDR2 FQNEAQ (reference sequence). CDR3 size: 11 residues. CDR3 coding DNA: TGTGCCAGCGGCCCCTTGGAGACCCAGTACTTC. It translates to CASGPLETQYF.

This rearrangement joins TRBV12-3 or TRBV12-4 to TRBJ2-7; no clear D. The CDR3 is 11 amino acids. V lost 6 bases, J lost 4 bases, and 7 bases lay in between. The CDR3 sequence is CASSSSYEQYF. In DNA, the CDR3 is TGTGCCAGCAGCTCTTCGTACGAGCAGTACTTC.

This sequence joins TRBV6-5 and TRBJ1-2, with 9 bases identical to TRBD1. Germline V CDR1 and CDR2: MNHEY, SVGAGI. V dropped 2 bases and J dropped 7; count of bases not matched to a gene: 5. There are 14 residues in the CDR3. The CDR3 DNA is TGTGCCAGCAGTTACCAGACAGGGGGGGGTGGCTACACCTTC. Residues: CASSYQTGGGGYTF.

The rearrangement links TRBV7-3 to TRBJ2-5, with 7 bases identical to TRBD2. The CDR3 runs 13 residues. Germline CDR1 SGHTA, CDR2 FQGTGA. Losses at the gene ends were 4 bases for V and 6 bases for J; bases not matched to a gene: 5. CDR3 in DNA: TGTGCCAGCAGCTCTAGAGCGGGGAAGACCCAGTACTTC. This gives the protein CASSSRAGKTQYF.

The chain recombines TRBV7-9 with TRBJ2-3; 12 bases map to TRBD1. The junction had 3 bases not matched to a gene; V was cut back by 2 bases and J by 3 bases. The germline gives CDR1 SEHNR, CDR2 FQNEAQ (reference sequence). CDR3 length: 16 residues. CDR3 sequence (DNA): TGTGCCAGCAGCTTAACGGGACAGGGGGCGACAGATACGCAGTATTTT. This translates into CASSLTGQGATDTQYF.

The chain employs TRBV5-6 and TRBJ2-7; 7 nucleotides match TRBD2. The V gene's germline CDR1 is SGHDT and CDR2 YYEEEE. The CDR3 runs to 15 residues. Trimming cost V 0 bases and J 2 bases; bases outside gene matches: 5. The CDR3 bases are TGTGCCAGCAGCTTGGGGGGGGGTCCTCCCTACGAGCAGTACGTC. Translated, it gives CASSLGGGPPYEQYV.

In its sample, this clone was seen once. The chain couples TRBV11-2 to TRBJ2-1; 9 nucleotides align to TRBD1. The CDR3 has 15 residues. Trimming took 0 bases from V and 4 from J; bases not matched to a gene: 1. CDR1 and CDR2 (germline): SGHAT, FQNNGV. The CDR3 protein is CASSLEGQGYNEQFF. Here the CDR3 DNA reads TGTGCCAGCAGCTTAGAGGGACAGGGATACAATGAGCAGTTCTTC.